This T cell receptor (beta chain) derives from a study of control samples from healthy donors and cancer patients. Unmatched junction bases numbered 6, after V lost 2 bases and J lost 3 bases. Germline CDR1 and CDR2: SGHNT and YYREEE (reference sequence). The CDR3 spans 16 residues. Assay: immunoSEQ multiplex PCR; the TCRdb copy retains only in-frame clones and omits some. The data show 140,000 or so clones, with about 90% seen just once and about 3.2% held by the top ten. The chain combines TRBV5-4 with TRBJ2-2; 8 bases match TRBD2. The sample comprised blood. This TCR was sampled from a man younger than 45 in good health. The CDR3 reads CASSLGGGLDTGELFF. CDR3 DNA: TGTGCCAGCAGCTTAGGCGGGGGGCTGGACACCGGGGAGCTGTTTTTT.